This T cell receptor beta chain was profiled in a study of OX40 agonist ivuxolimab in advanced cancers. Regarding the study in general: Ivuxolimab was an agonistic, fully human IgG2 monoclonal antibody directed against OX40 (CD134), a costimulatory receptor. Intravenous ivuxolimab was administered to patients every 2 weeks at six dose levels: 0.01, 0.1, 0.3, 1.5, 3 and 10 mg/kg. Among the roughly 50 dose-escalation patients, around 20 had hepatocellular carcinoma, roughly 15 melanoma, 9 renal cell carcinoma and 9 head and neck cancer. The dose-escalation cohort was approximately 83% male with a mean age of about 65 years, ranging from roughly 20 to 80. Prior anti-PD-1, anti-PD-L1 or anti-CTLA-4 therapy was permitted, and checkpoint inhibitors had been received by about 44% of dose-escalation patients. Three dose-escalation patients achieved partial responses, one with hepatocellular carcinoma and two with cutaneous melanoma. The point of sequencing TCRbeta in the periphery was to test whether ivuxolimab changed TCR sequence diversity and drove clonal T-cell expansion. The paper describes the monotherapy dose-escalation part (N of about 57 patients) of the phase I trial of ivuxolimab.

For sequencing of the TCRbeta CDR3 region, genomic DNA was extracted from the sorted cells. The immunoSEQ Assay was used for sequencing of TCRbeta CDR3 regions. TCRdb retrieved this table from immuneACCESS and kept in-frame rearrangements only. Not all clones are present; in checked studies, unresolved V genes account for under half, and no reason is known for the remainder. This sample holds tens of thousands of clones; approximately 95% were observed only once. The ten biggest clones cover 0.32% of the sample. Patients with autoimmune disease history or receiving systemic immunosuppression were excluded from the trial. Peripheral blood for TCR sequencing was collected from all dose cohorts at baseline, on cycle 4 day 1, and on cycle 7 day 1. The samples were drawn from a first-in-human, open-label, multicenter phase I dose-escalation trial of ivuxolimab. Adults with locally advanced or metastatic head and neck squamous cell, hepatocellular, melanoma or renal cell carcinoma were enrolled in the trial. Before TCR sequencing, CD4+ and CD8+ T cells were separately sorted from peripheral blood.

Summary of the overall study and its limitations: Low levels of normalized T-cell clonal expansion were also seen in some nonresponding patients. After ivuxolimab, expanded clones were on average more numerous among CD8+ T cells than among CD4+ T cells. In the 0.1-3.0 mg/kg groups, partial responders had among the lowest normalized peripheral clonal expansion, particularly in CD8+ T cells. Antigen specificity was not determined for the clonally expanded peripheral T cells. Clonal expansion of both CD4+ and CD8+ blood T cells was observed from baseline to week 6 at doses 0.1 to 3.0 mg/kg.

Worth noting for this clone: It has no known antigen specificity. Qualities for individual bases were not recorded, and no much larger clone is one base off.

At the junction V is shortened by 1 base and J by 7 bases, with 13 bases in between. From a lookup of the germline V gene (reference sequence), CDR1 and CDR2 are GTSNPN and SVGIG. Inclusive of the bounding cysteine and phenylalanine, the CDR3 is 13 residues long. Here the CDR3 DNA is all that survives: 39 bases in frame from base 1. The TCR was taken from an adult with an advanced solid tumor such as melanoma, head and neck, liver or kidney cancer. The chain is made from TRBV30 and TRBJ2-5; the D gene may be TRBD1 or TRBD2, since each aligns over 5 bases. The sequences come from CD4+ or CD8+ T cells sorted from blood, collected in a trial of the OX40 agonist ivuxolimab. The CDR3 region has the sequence CAWSGDAVGTQYF. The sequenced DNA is TGTGCCTGGAGTGGGGACGCGGTGGGGACCCAGTACTTC.